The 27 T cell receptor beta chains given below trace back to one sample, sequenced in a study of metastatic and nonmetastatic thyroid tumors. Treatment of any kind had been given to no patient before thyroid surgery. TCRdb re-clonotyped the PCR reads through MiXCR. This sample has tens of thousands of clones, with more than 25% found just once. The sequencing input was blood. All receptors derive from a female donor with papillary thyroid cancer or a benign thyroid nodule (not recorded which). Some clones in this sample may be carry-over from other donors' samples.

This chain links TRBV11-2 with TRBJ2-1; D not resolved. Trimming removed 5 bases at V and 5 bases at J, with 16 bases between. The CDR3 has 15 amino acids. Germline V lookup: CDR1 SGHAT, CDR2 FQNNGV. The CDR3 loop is CASSRVVGSNNEQFF. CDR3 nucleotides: TGTGCCAGCAGCCGAGTGGTAGGGTCGAACAATGAGCAGTTCTTC. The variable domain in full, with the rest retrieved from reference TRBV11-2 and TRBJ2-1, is EAGVAQSPRYKIIEKRQSVAFWCNPISGHATLYWYQQILGQGPKLLIQFQNNGVVDDSQLPKDRFSAERLKGVDSTLKIQPAKLEDSAVYLCASSRVVGSNNEQFFGPGTRLTVL.

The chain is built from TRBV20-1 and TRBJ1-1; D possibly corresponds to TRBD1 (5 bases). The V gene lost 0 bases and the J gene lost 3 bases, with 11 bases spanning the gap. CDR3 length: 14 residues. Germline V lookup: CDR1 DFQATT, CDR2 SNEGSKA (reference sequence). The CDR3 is CSARDGGWDTEAFF. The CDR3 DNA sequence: TGCAGTGCTAGAGATGGGGGGTGGGACACTGAAGCTTTCTTT.

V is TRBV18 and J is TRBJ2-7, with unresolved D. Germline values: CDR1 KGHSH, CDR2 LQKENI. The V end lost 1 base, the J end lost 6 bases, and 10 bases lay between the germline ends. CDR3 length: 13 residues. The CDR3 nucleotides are TGTGCCAGCTCACCACGAGAAGGCGGCGAGCAGTACTTC. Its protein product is CASSPREGGEQYF.

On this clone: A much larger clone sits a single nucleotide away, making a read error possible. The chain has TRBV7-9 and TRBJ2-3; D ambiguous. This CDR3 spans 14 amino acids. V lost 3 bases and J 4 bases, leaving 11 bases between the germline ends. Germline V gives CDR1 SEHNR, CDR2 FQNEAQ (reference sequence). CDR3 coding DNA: TGTGCCAGCAGCTTTTTCTACTACCCAGATACGCAGTATTTT. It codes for CASSFFYYPDTQYF.

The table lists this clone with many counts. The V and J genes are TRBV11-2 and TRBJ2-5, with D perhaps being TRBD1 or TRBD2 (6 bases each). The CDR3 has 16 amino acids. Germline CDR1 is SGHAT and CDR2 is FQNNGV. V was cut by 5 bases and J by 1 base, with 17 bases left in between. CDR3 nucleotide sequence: TGTGCCAGCAGCCAAAAAAGGGGGGCGGCCCAAGAGACCCAGTACTTC. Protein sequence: CASSQKRGAAQETQYF. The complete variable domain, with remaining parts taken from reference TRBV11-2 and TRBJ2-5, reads EAGVAQSPRYKIIEKRQSVAFWCNPISGHATLYWYQQILGQGPKLLIQFQNNGVVDDSQLPKDRFSAERLKGVDSTLKIQPAKLEDSAVYLCASSQKRGAAQETQYFGPGTRLLVL.

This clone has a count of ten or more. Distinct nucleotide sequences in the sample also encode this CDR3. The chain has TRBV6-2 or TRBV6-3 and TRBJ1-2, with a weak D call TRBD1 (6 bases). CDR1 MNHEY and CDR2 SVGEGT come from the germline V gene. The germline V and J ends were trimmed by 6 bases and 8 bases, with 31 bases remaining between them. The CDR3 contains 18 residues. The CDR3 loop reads CASRSPTAGAGASYGYTF. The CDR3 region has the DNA TGTGCCAGCAGGTCCCCTACGGCCGGGGCAGGGGCGTCTTACGGCTACACCTTC.

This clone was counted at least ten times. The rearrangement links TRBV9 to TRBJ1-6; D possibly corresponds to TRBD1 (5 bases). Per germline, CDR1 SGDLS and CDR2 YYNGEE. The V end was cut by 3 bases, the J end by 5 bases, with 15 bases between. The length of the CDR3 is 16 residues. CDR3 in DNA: TGTGCCAGCAGCGACCGGGACGGATCGGATAATTCACCCCTCCACTTT. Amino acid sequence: CASSDRDGSDNSPLHF.

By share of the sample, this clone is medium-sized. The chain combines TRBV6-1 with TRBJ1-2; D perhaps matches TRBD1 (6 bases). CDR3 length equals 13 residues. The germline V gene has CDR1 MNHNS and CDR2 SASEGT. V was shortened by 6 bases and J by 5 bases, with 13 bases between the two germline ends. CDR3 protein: CASSVDRNYGYTF. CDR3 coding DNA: TGTGCCAGCAGCGTCGACAGGAATTATGGCTACACCTTC.

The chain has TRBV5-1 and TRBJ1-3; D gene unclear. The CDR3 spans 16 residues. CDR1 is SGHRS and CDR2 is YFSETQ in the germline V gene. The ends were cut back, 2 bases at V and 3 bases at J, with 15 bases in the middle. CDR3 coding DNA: TGCGCCAGCAGCTTCGCCGGCGGTGCCGTTGGAAACACCATATATTTT. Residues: CASSFAGGAVGNTIYF.

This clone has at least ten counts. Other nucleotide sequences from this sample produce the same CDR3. This chain's CDR3 is CASSSLRLAGGETQYF. The CDR3 bases are TGTGCCAGCAGCTCCCTCCGACTAGCGGGAGGAGAGACCCAGTACTTC. The rearrangement uses TRBV7-8 and TRBJ2-5, with 13 nucleotides matching TRBD2. Germline lookup yields CDR1 SGHVS and CDR2 FQNEAQ. This CDR3 has 16 amino acids. The trim removed 4 bases at V and 4 bases at J, leaving 6 bases unmatched.

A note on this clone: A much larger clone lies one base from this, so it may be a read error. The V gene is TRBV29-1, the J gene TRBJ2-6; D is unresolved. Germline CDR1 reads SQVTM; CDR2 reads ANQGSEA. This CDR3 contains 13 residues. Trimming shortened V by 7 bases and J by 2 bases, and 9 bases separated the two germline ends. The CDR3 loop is CSAGTPGANVLTF. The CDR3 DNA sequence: TGCAGCGCCGGTACCCCTGGGGCCAACGTCCTGACTTTC.

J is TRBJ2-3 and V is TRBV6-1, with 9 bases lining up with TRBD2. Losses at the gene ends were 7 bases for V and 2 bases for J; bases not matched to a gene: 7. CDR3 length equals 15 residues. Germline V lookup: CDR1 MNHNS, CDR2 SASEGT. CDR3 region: CASKTSGAFTDTQYF. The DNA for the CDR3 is TGTGCCAGCAAGACTAGCGGAGCCTTCACAGATACGCAGTATTTT.

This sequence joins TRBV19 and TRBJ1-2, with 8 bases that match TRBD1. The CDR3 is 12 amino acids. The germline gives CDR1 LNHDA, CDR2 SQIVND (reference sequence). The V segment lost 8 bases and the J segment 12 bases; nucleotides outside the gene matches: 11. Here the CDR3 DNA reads TGTGCCAGTGGGAGCAGGGGGCTTTGCCACACCTTC. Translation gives CASGSRGLCHTF.

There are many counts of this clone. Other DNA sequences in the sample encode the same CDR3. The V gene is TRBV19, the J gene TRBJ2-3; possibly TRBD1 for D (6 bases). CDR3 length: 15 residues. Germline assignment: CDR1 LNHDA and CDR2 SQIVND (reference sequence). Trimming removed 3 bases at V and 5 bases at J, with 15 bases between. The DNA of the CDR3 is TGTGCCAGTAGTATCGTGGGGGCCCCTCTAGATACGCAGTATTTT. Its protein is CASSIVGAPLDTQYF.

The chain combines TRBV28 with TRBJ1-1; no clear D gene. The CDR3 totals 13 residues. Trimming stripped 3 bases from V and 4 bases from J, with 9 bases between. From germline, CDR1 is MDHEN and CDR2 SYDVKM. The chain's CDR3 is CASSFVGFTEAFF. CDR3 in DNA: TGTGCCAGCAGTTTTGTGGGGTTCACTGAAGCTTTCTTT.

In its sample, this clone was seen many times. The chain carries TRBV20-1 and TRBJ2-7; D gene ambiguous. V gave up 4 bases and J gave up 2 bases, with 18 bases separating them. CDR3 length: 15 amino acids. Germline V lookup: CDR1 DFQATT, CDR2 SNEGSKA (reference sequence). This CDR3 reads CSANSFRANPYEQYF. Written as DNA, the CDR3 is TGCAGTGCTAATAGTTTCAGAGCTAACCCCTACGAGCAGTACTTC.

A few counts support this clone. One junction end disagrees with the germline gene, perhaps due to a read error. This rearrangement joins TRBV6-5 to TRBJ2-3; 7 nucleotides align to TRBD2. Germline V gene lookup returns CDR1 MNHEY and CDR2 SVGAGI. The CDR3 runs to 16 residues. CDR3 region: CAISYAFAGGTDTQYF. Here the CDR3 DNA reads TGTGCCATCAGTTACGCATTCGCGGGGGGCACAGATACGCAGTATTTT.

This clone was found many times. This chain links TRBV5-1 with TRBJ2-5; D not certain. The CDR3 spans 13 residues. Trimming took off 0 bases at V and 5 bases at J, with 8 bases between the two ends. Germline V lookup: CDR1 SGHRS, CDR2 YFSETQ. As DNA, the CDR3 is TGCGCCAGCAGCTTGGCACATGGGGAGACCCAGTACTTC. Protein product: CASSLAHGETQYF.

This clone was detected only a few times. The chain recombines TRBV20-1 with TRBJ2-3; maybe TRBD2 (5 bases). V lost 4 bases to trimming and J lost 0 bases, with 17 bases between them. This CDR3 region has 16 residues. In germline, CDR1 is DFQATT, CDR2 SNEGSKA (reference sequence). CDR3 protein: CSATRVGATSTDTQYF. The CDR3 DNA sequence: TGCAGTGCTACGAGGGTCGGTGCTACTAGCACAGATACGCAGTATTTT.

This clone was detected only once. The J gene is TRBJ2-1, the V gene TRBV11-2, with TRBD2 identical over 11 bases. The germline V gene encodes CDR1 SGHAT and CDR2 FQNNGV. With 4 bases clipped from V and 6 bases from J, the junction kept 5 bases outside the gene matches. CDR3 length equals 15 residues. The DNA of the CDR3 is TGTGCCAGCAGCTCGGGACTAGCGGTTGTCAATGAGCAGTTCTTC. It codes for CASSSGLAVVNEQFF.

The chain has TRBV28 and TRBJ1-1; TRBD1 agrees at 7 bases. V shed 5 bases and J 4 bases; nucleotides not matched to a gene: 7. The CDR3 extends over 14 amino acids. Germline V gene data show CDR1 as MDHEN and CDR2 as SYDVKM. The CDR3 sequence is CASSLNDRVTEAFF. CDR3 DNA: TGTGCCAGCAGTCTAAACGACAGGGTCACTGAAGCTTTCTTT.

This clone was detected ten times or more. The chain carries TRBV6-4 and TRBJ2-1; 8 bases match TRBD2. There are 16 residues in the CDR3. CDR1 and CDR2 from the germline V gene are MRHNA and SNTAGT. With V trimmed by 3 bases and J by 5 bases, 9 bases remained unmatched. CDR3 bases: TGTGCCAGCAGTGAGAGGTCGGGGGGGGGCAACAATGAGCAGTTCTTC. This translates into CASSERSGGGNNEQFF.

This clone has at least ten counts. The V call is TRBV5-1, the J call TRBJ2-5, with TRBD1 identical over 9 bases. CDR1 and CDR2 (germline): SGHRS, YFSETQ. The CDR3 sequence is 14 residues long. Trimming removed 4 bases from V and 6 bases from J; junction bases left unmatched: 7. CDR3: CASSPGTGLQTQYF. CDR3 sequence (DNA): TGCGCCAGCAGCCCCGGGACAGGGTTGCAGACCCAGTACTTC.

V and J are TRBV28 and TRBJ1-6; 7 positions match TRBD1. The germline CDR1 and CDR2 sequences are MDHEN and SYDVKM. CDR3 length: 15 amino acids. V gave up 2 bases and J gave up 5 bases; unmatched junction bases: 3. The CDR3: CASSLGTANNSPLHF. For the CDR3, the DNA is TGTGCCAGCAGTTTAGGGACAGCCAATAATTCACCCCTCCACTTT.

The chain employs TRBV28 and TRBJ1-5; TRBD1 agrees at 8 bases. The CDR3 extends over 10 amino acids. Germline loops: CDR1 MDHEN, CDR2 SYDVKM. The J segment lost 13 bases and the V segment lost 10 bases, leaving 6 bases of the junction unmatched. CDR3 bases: TGTGCCATCGTCAGGGGGCTTCAGCATTTT. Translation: CAIVRGLQHF.

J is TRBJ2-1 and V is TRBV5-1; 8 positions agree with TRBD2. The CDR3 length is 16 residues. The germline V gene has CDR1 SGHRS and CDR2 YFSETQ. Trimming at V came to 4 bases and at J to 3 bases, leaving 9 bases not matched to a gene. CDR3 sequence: CASSPTAGGRYNEQFF. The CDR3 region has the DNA TGCGCCAGCAGCCCCACGGCGGGAGGCCGCTACAATGAGCAGTTCTTC.

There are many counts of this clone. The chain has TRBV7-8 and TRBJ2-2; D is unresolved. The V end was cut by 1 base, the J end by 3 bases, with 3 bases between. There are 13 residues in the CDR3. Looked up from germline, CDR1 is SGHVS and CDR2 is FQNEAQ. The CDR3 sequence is CASSLVDTGELFF. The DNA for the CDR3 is TGTGCCAGCAGCTTAGTAGACACCGGGGAGCTGTTTTTT.